This TCR beta chain appears in the sequencing data of a study of Ad26.COV2.S vaccination and SARS-CoV-2 variants. General observations from the study: The TCR breadth and depth analyses may have produced an underestimate of total T cell responses.

The table came from immunoSEQ multiplex PCR; TCRdb's copy has only in-frame clones and leaves some out. The table includes roughly 400,000 clones, about 92% detected once. About this clone: What it recognizes is unknown.

This sample's treatment: 19 received Ad26.COV2.S at low or high dose, single or two shots; a few received placebo; per-sample allocation not given. Sample collection was performed on day 63 after the first vaccine or placebo injection. The vaccine antigen was prefusion-stabilized Wuhan SARS-CoV-2 spike. V was trimmed by 3 bases and J by 2 bases, leaving 24 bases between them. CDR3 size: 18 residues. Germline loops: CDR1 SGHRS, CDR2 YFSETQ. V gene TRBV5-1 combines with J gene TRBJ2-7; D might be TRBD2 (6 bases). The origin of this receptor is a person aged 18-60 years who received the Ad26.COV2.S COVID-19 vaccine or a placebo. This sample comprised peripheral blood, obtained in a trial of Ad26.COV2.S vaccine versus placebo. The CDR3 region is CASSYLTNSGPSPYEQYF. CDR3 coding DNA: TGCGCCAGCAGCTACTTGACGAATAGCGGCCCGTCACCCTACGAGCAGTACTTC.